This paragraph covers one T cell receptor beta chain sequence. The V and J ends lost 6 bases and 2 bases, in that order; junction bases with no gene match: 3. Germline V CDR1 and CDR2: SQVTM, ANQGSEA. The CDR3 is 13 residues long. The sample comes from a study of graft-versus-host responses after intestinal transplantation. Intraepithelial and lamina propria lymphocytes were isolated from graft specimens. Measured with immunoSEQ multiplex PCR; TCRdb has only the in-frame clones, and not every one. The table includes under 75,000 clones, approximately 88% detected once. The source was ileum tissue, collected around 350 days after transplant. The clonotype was recovered from a human patient who received an intestinal transplant, so some T cells may come from the graft donor. This chain joins TRBV29-1 and TRBJ1-5; TRBD1 matches at 8 bases. The CDR3 sequence is CSVGQGGNQPQHF. The CDR3 coding sequence is TGCAGCGTCGGACAGGGAGGCAATCAGCCCCAGCATTTT.